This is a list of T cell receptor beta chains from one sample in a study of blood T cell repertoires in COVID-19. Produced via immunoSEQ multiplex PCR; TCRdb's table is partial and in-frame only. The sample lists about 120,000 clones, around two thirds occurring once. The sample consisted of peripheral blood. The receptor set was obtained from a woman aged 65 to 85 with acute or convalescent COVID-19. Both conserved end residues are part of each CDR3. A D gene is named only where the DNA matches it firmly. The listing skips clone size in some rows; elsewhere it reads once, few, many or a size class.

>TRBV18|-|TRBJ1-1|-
CASFKGDNTEAFF
TGTGCCAGTTTCAAAGGGGATAACACTGAAGCTTTCTTT
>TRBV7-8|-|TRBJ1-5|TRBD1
CASSLAARGQGQPQHF
TGTGCCAGCAGCTTAGCGGCCAGGGGGCAAGGTCAGCCCCAGCATTTT
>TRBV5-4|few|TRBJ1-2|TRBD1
CASSHPGQGSNYGYTF
TGTGCCAGCAGCCACCCGGGACAGGGGAGCAACTATGGCTACACCTTC
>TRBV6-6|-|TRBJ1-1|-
CASSFKGGTEAFF
TGTGCCAGCAGTTTTAAAGGGGGCACTGAAGCTTTCTTT
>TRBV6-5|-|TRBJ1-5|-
CASSQGSGNQPQHF
TGTGCCAGCAGCCAGGGTAGTGGCAATCAGCCCCAGCATTTT
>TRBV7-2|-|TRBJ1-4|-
CASSWGEKLFF
TGTGCCAGCAGCTGGGGCGAAAAACTGTTTTTT
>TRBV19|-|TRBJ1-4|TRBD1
CASSSHYRGELFF
TGTGCCAGTAGTAGCCATTACAGGGGGGAACTGTTTTTT
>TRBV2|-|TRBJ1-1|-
CASSRRGEGTEAFF
TGTGCCAGCAGTCGGAGGGGAGAGGGCACTGAAGCTTTCTTT
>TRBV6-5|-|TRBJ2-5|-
CASSYSGGLGETQYF
TGTGCCAGCAGTTACTCCGGGGGGCTTGGCGAGACCCAGTACTTC
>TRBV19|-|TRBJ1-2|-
CASSIDRGRRGYTF
TGTGCCAGTAGTATAGATCGGGGGAGACGTGGCTACACCTTC
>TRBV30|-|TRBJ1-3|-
CAWSVLLTGRSSGNTIYF
TGTGCCTGGAGTGTTCTCCTTACAGGCCGGAGCTCTGGAAACACCATATATTTT
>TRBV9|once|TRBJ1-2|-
CASSPETGGYNYGYTF
TGTGCCAGCAGCCCAGAGACCGGGGGATATAACTATGGCTACACCTTC
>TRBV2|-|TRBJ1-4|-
CASSDWAGRDFF
TGTGCCAGCAGTGATTGGGCAGGGAGGGACTTTTTT
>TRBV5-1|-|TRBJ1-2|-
CASSFRNSNYGYTF
TGCGCCAGCAGCTTTAGGAACAGCAACTATGGCTACACCTTC
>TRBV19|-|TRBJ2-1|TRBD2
CASSTTSGRRAYNEQFF
TGTGCCAGTAGCACTACTAGCGGGAGAAGGGCCTACAATGAGCAGTTCTTC
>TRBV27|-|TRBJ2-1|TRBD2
CASSLLGSGRSYNEQFF
TGTGCCAGCAGTTTACTAGGTAGCGGGCGTTCCTACAATGAGCAGTTCTTC
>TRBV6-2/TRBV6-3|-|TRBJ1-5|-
CASSYSTAGQPQHF
TGTGCCAGCAGTTACTCGACGGCGGGTCAGCCCCAGCATTTT
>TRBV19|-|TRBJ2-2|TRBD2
CAIGRGATFGELFF
TGTGCCATCGGGAGGGGGGCCACATTCGGGGAGCTGTTTTTT
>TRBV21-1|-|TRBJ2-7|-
CASSNLARHRQGEQYF
TGTGCCAGCAGCAATCTCGCGAGACACCGCCAGGGGGAGCAGTACTTC
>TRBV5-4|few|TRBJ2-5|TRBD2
CASSSPGTTMSGQYF
TGTGCCAGCAGCTCCCCCGGGACTACCATGTCGGGGCAGTACTTC
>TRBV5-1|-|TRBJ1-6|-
CASSLQGISYNSPLHF
TGCGCCAGCAGCTTGCAGGGTATATCCTATAATTCACCCCTCCACTTT
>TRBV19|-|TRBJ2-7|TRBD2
CASSIPGGTYEQYF
TGTGCCAGTAGTATACCGGGAGGTACCTACGAGCAGTACTTC
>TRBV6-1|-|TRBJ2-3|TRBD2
CASSEPISGGLTDTQYF
TGTGCCAGCAGTGAACCTATTAGCGGGGGACTCACAGATACGCAGTATTTT
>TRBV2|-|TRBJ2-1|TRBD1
CARGQGGDEQFF
TGTGCCAGGGGACAGGGGGGAGATGAGCAGTTCTTC
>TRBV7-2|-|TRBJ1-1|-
CASSSEGGGTEAFF
TGTGCCAGCAGCTCCGAGGGGGGGGGCACTGAAGCTTTCTTT
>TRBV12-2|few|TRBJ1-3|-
CASRLGVGPEPESGNTIYF
TGTGCAAGTCGCTTAGGAGTAGGTCCGGAGCCGGAGTCTGGAAACACCATATATTTT
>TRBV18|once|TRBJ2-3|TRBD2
CASSADGRLAGRTDTQYF
TGTGCCAGCTCAGCGGACGGGAGACTAGCGGGGCGCACAGATACGCAGTATTTT